These T cell receptor beta chains were read from a single sample in a study of blood T cell repertoires in COVID-19. Repertoires were generated with immunoSEQ multiplex PCR, while TCRdb's copy carries only in-frame clones and drops some. The table includes around 400,000 clones, around 90% detected once. The sequenced sample was peripheral blood. These receptors came from a man aged 35 to 55 with acute or convalescent COVID-19. Both conserved end residues are part of each CDR3. D genes are given only for firm matches. Expanded clones get a size class; other rows say once, few or many, or leave the size out.

clone_size d_call j_call v_call cdr3_aa cdr3_nt
. . TRBJ1-3 TRBV6-5 CASSTGIAGNTIYF TGTGCCAGCAGTACAGGGATAGCTGGAAACACCATATATTTT
. . TRBJ2-1 TRBV15 CATSSYGGNEQFF TGTGCCACCAGCTCGTACGGGGGCAATGAGCAGTTCTTC
. TRBD2 TRBJ2-1 TRBV27 CASSSLTSGRYNEQFF TGTGCCAGCAGTTCATTAACTAGCGGGAGATACAATGAGCAGTTCTTC
. TRBD1 TRBJ2-3 TRBV27 CASSRQGEGTDTQYF TGTGCCAGCAGTCGACAGGGGGAGGGCACAGATACGCAGTATTTT
. . TRBJ2-6 TRBV27 CASSSYSGLNVLTF TGTGCCAGCAGTTCGTACAGTGGACTCAACGTCCTGACTTTC
. . TRBJ1-5 TRBV21-1 CASSKVMARGNQPQHF TGTGCCAGCAGCAAAGTAATGGCCAGGGGCAATCAGCCCCAGCATTTT
. . TRBJ2-2 TRBV19 CASKTVGSGTGELFF TGTGCCAGTAAAACAGTCGGATCGGGGACCGGGGAGCTGTTTTTT
. TRBD2 TRBJ2-1 TRBV4-1 CASSQRSLAGGLSSYNEQFF TGCGCCAGCAGCCAACGGAGTCTAGCGGGGGGCCTCTCCTCCTACAATGAGCAGTTCTTC
. . TRBJ2-1 TRBV5-1 CASSLVRVDEQFF TGCGCCAGCAGCTTGGTCAGGGTGGATGAGCAGTTCTTC
. . TRBJ2-7 TRBV21-1 CASSKGRLADNIYEQYF TGTGCCAGCAGCAAAGGTAGGCTAGCGGACAATATCTACGAGCAGTACTTC
. . TRBJ2-5 TRBV3-1/TRBV3-2 CASSPPMETQYF TGTGCCAGCAGCCCCCCAATGGAGACCCAGTACTTC
. . TRBJ1-1 TRBV6-5 CASSYLQVNTEAFF TGTGCCAGCAGTTACTTACAGGTGAACACTGAAGCTTTCTTT
. . TRBJ2-7 TRBV4-1 CASSLRDTMEEQYF TGCGCCAGCAGCCTCCGGGACACAATGGAGGAGCAGTACTTC
. TRBD1 TRBJ2-2 TRBV14 CASSQLQGSAGELFF TGTGCCAGCAGCCAACTACAGGGGTCGGCCGGGGAGCTGTTTTTT
. . TRBJ1-2 TRBV7-2 CASSVQGNYGYTF TGTGCCAGCAGCGTACAGGGAAACTATGGCTACACCTTC
. TRBD1 TRBJ1-4 TRBV18 CASSPSGTGGEKLFF TGTGCCAGCTCACCATCCGGGACAGGGGGCGAAAAACTGTTTTTT
. . TRBJ1-1 TRBV28 CASSITRNTEAFF TGTGCCAGCAGTATAACAAGGAACACTGAAGCTTTCTTT
. . TRBJ2-5 TRBV12-3/TRBV12-4 CASSGDQETQYF TGTGCCAGCAGCGGGGACCAAGAGACCCAGTACTTC
. TRBD1 TRBJ1-1 TRBV6-5 CASRRDRGASEAFF TGTGCCAGCAGACGGGACAGGGGAGCCTCCGAAGCTTTCTTT
. TRBD1 TRBJ1-1 TRBV2 CASTRDRAAEAFF TGTGCCAGCACTAGGGACAGGGCGGCTGAAGCTTTCTTT
. . TRBJ2-5 TRBV21-1 CASNIPGQQQETQYF TGTGCCAGCAATATACCGGGACAGCAGCAAGAGACCCAGTACTTC
. . TRBJ2-7 TRBV28 CASSAERPLYEQYF TGTGCCAGCAGTGCCGAGCGACCCCTCTACGAGCAGTACTTC
. . TRBJ1-5 TRBV21-1 CARSDRGANQPQHF TGTGCCAGGTCGGACAGGGGGGCCAATCAGCCCCAGCATTTT
many TRBD1 TRBJ1-1 TRBV19 CASRDRGPNTEAFF TGTGCCAGTAGGGACAGGGGGCCGAACACTGAAGCTTTCTTT
. . TRBJ1-5 TRBV19 CASSIFRGSNQPQHF TGTGCCAGTAGTATATTCAGGGGAAGCAATCAGCCCCAGCATTTT
. . TRBJ2-7 TRBV24-1 CATSDPGLNEQYF TGTGCCACCAGTGATCCGGGACTTAACGAGCAGTACTTC
. TRBD1 TRBJ1-1 TRBV7-9 CASSLTTGTGGSMNTEAFF TGTGCCAGCAGTTTGACAACCGGGACAGGGGGCTCTATGAACACTGAAGCTTTCTTT
. . TRBJ2-1 TRBV9 CASSVALLLEDNEQFF TGTGCCAGCAGCGTAGCTTTGTTACTAGAAGACAATGAGCAGTTCTTC
. . TRBJ1-1 TRBV5-8 CASSYRQREAFF TGTGCCAGCAGCTACCGACAGCGTGAAGCTTTCTTT
. TRBD1 TRBJ2-3 TRBV6-5 CASSYPPGQGADTQYF TGTGCCAGCAGTTACCCACCGGGACAGGGGGCAGATACGCAGTATTTT
. . TRBJ2-3 TRBV6-6 CASSNPGGGADTQYF TGTGCCAGCAGTAACCCCGGTGGCGGGGCGGATACGCAGTATTTT
. . TRBJ1-5 TRBV18 CASSPPIAASGQPQHF TGTGCCAGCTCACCACCGATAGCTGCCTCGGGTCAGCCCCAGCATTTT
. . TRBJ2-3 TRBV12-3/TRBV12-4 CASSPRLTDTQYF TGTGCCAGCAGCCCCCGACTAACAGATACGCAGTATTTT
. TRBD1 TRBJ2-7 TRBV29-1 CSAQTGSYEQYF TGCAGCGCACAGACAGGGTCCTACGAGCAGTACTTC
. . TRBJ1-4 TRBV4-3 CASSEGPGRTPTNEKLFF TGCGCCAGCAGCGAAGGCCCGGGCAGGACTCCAACTAATGAAAAACTGTTTTTT
. . TRBJ1-1 TRBV28 CASMPEANTEAFF TGTGCCAGCATGCCCGAAGCGAACACTGAAGCTTTCTTT
. TRBD1 TRBJ2-2 TRBV9 CASSGDRGWPGELFF TGTGCCAGCAGCGGGGACAGGGGGTGGCCCGGGGAGCTGTTTTTT
. TRBD2 TRBJ2-7 TRBV4-2 CASSQDSVAGGLLTKQYF TGTGCCAGCAGCCAAGACTCTGTGGCGGGGGGCCTGCTTACCAAGCAGTACTTC
few . TRBJ1-1 TRBV6-1 CASSEPGRAGNTEAFF TGTGCCAGCAGTGAACCGGGTAGAGCGGGGAACACTGAAGCTTTCTTT
once TRBD2 TRBJ2-2 TRBV7-9 CASSWGLAATNTGELFF TGTGCCAGCAGCTGGGGACTAGCGGCAACGAACACCGGGGAGCTGTTTTTT
. . TRBJ1-1 TRBV9 CASSVVGGSTEAFF TGTGCCAGCAGCGTAGTCGGCGGATCGACTGAAGCTTTCTTT
. TRBD2 TRBJ2-1 TRBV5-1 CASSPGTRDNEQFF TGCGCCAGCAGCCCGGGGACTAGAGACAATGAGCAGTTCTTC
. . TRBJ1-2 TRBV2 CASSDRRADDYGYTF TGTGCCAGCAGCGACAGAAGGGCCGATGACTATGGCTACACCTTC
. . TRBJ1-5 TRBV28 CASSGGQPQHF TGTGCCAGCAGCGGAGGTCAGCCCCAGCATTTT
. . TRBJ2-7 TRBV19 CASSLQGDDEQYF TGTGCCAGTAGCCTACAGGGAGACGACGAGCAGTACTTC
few TRBD1 TRBJ1-5 TRBV14 CASSQVVTGVRQPQHF TGTGCCAGCAGCCAAGTTGTTACAGGGGTGCGACAGCCCCAGCATTTT
. TRBD2 TRBJ2-1 TRBV3-1/TRBV3-2 CASSSTSGGAGEQFF TGTGCCAGCAGCTCGACTAGCGGGGGGGCTGGTGAGCAGTTCTTC
. TRBD1 TRBJ1-5 TRBV19 CASRPPKGAIIQPQHF TGTGCCAGTAGGCCCCCGAAGGGGGCGATCATTCAGCCCCAGCATTTT
few TRBD2 TRBJ2-1 TRBV7-8 CASSLERGGIEQFF TGTGCCAGCAGCTTAGAGAGGGGAGGGATTGAGCAGTTCTTC
. TRBD1 TRBJ1-6 TRBV9 CASSQGTAGINSPLHF TGTGCCAGCAGCCAAGGGACAGCTGGGATTAATTCACCCCTCCACTTT